This T cell receptor beta chain was profiled in a study of memory CD4+ T cells and cytomegalovirus serostatus. Findings and limits, study-wide: Of 150 to 200 reported CMV TCRbeta sequences, some 67 were found in memory CD4+ repertoires. Suggested: most of the CMV-linked TCR signature lies in CD4+ memory cells.

The sort gate was single viable CD3+CD4+CD8-CD45RO+ cells for memory CD4+ T cells. Serostatus was set by detecting CMV pp150, pp28, p38, p52 IgG. CD4+ T cells were isolated by positive magnetic selection. This table comes from immunoSEQ multiplex PCR, and its TCRdb copy is limited to in-frame clones, with some not included. Of 56,000 or so clones listed, 82% were seen once; the top ten hold over 0.35%. CDR3 length equals 14 residues. V was clipped by 1 base and J by 7 bases, with 11 bases between them. Germline V gene sequence: CDR1 SGHVS, CDR2 FQNEAQ. Comment on this clone: The target antigen is unknown.

The chain links TRBV7-8 to TRBJ1-5, with no clear D. The clonotype originates from an adult in good health and CMV-seronegative. Sequenced: memory CD4+ T cells from blood. The CDR3 DNA follows: TGTGCCAGCAGCTTAGATCGCGTCAACCAGCCCCAGCATTTT. This sequence encodes CASSLDRVNQPQHF.